The 21 T cell receptor beta chains reported below all come from one sample, sequenced in a study of shared clonotypes between healthy human individuals (dated by TCRdb to 2020 to 2022). The library was produced with the immunoSEQ multiplex PCR assay. The source is immuneACCESS, and TCRdb retained only in-frame sequences with V and J called. Part of the clones is not carried over; for the studies checked, unresolved V genes explain less than half of this, and the remainder is unexplained. The sample table shows under 750,000 clones, and over 55% are seen once. The top ten constitute 1.8% of the sample. The specimen sequenced was memory CD4+ T cells sorted from blood. The intended sense of this specimen's cell subset or site label: CD45RA-negative fraction. All receptors derive from a woman in her 30s in good health.

The V gene is TRBV6-1, the J gene TRBJ2-7, with 11 bases lining up with TRBD1. The trim removed 4 bases at V and 9 bases at J, leaving 11 bases unmatched. The length of the CDR3 is 15 residues. Germline V gene lookup returns CDR1 MNHNS and CDR2 SASEGT. CDR3 amino acids: CASSGGGQGAVGQYF. The CDR3 coding sequence is TGTGCCAGCAGTGGGGGAGGACAGGGGGCCGTCGGGCAGTACTTC.

This chain joins TRBV27 and TRBJ2-1, with 8 bases lining up with TRBD2. Germline V gene data show CDR1 as MNHEY and CDR2 as SMNVEV (reference sequence). V shed 6 bases, J shed 9 bases, and the junction held 7 bases outside the gene matches. The CDR3 spans 13 residues. CDR3 bases: TGTGCCAGCAGAAGCGGGAGAAGTTTTGAGCAGTTCTTC. It encodes CASRSGRSFEQFF.

J is TRBJ2-1 and V is TRBV28; the match to TRBD1 covers 7 bases. V trimming: 2 bases; J trimming: 8 bases; junction bases outside the gene matches: 6. This CDR3 contains 14 residues. CDR1 is MDHEN, CDR2 SYDVKM, per germline. This chain's CDR3 is CASSLVDRWHEQFF. CDR3 nucleotides: TGTGCCAGCAGTTTAGTGGACAGGTGGCATGAGCAGTTCTTC.

This clone has at least ten counts. The chain has TRBV5-1 and TRBJ2-1, with unresolved D. The CDR3 covers 15 residues. V dropped 2 bases and J dropped 2 bases, with 11 bases sitting between them. Germline lookup yields CDR1 SGHRS and CDR2 YFSETQ. This chain's CDR3 is CASSFELVTYNEQFF. DNA for the CDR3: TGCGCCAGCAGCTTCGAGCTTGTCACCTACAATGAGCAGTTCTTC.

The V gene is TRBV18, the J gene TRBJ2-1; D possibly matches TRBD1 or TRBD2 (5 bases each). The CDR3 runs to 15 residues. V was trimmed by 4 bases and J by 6 bases, leaving 16 bases between them. Germline CDR1 KGHSH, CDR2 LQKENI. CDR3 DNA sequence: TGTGCCAGCTCACAGCGGACACCCCACCTCAATGAGCAGTTCTTC. The encoded protein is CASSQRTPHLNEQFF.

V usage is TRBV5-5 and J usage is TRBJ1-1; the D gene is possibly TRBD1 (6 bases). Trimming took 1 base from V and 8 from J, leaving 12 bases between them. The CDR3 totals 13 residues. Germline CDR1 is SGHKS and CDR2 is YYEKEE (reference sequence). The CDR3 nucleotides read TGTGCCAGCAGCTTGATATCGAGGGGGGAAGCTTTCTTT. Translation gives CASSLISRGEAFF.

The rearrangement joins TRBV2 to TRBJ2-3, with 9 bases fitting TRBD1. Germline assignment: CDR1 SNHLY and CDR2 FYNNEI. After removal of 5 bases from V and 6 bases from J, the junction contained 9 bases not matched to a gene. This CDR3 has 15 residues. The CDR3 coding sequence is TGTGCCAGCAGTTTAAGGACAGGGGAAGTCGATACGCAGTATTTT. This encodes CASSLRTGEVDTQYF.

V usage is TRBV6-1 and J usage is TRBJ1-4; TRBD1 is a possible D gene (6 bases). The length of the CDR3 is 15 residues. Germline V gene lookup returns CDR1 MNHNS and CDR2 SASEGT. Trimming pared 5 bases from V and 8 bases from J, leaving 18 bases between. The CDR3 DNA reads TGTGCCAGCAGTCAAAGCCCAGGGGAGGGCGAAAAACTGTTTTTT. It codes for CASSQSPGEGEKLFF.

The V and J genes are TRBV30 and TRBJ2-7, with 9 bases that match TRBD2. Germline values: CDR1 GTSNPN, CDR2 SVGIG (reference sequence). V lost 4 bases to trimming and J lost 6 bases; unmatched junction nucleotides: 16. The CDR3 has 16 amino acids. CDR3 residues: CAWNSGPGLATVEQYF. As DNA, the CDR3 is TGTGCCTGGAACTCTGGTCCCGGACTAGCGACCGTCGAGCAGTACTTC.

The chain links TRBV2 to TRBJ2-5; TRBD2 aligns across 10 bases. V dropped 4 bases and J dropped 1; count of bases not matched to a gene: 3. The germline gives CDR1 SNHLY, CDR2 FYNNEI. There are 15 residues in the CDR3. The CDR3 loop reads CASSGSGRIQETQYF. CDR3 nucleotide sequence: TGTGCCAGCAGTGGTAGCGGGAGGATCCAAGAGACCCAGTACTTC.

The gene calls are TRBV28 and TRBJ2-4, with 8 nucleotides matching TRBD2. J was trimmed by 3 bases and V by 5 bases; bases with no gene match: 6. This CDR3 region has 15 residues. CDR1 and CDR2 from the germline V gene are MDHEN and SYDVKM. This chain's CDR3 is CASSVTGTSKNIQYF. The CDR3 bases are TGTGCCAGCAGTGTCACCGGGACTAGCAAAAACATTCAGTACTTC.

The V and J genes are TRBV7-3 and TRBJ2-2, with D tentatively TRBD2 (6 bases). V lost 4 bases, J lost 5 bases, and 17 bases lay in between. Germline V gene lookup returns CDR1 SGHTA and CDR2 FQGTGA. The CDR3 has 16 amino acids. The DNA of the CDR3 is TGTGCCAGCAGCTCCTCCCCATCAGGGACTACCGGGGAGCTGTTTTTT. Translation gives CASSSSPSGTTGELFF.

J is TRBJ1-2 and V is TRBV6-1; D not certain. Germline V gives CDR1 MNHNS, CDR2 SASEGT. Deletions cut 6 bases from V and 8 bases from J, with 22 bases between. This CDR3 region has 15 residues. As DNA, the CDR3 is TGTGCCAGCAGGATGGGCGGACTCTCCACCCAAGGCTACACCTTC. Translation: CASRMGGLSTQGYTF.

For the CDR3, the DNA is TGTGCCAGCAGACCGGACAGGGATCAGCCCCAGCATTTT. It is translated as CASRPDRDQPQHF. This chain links TRBV6-5 with TRBJ1-5; TRBD1 matches at 8 bases. Germline V gene sequence: CDR1 MNHEY, CDR2 SVGAGI. CDR3 size: 13 residues. V shed 6 bases, J shed 5 bases, and the junction held 3 bases outside the gene matches.

A note on this clone: Given a much more abundant clone one base away, this may be a read error. The rearrangement links TRBV5-4 to TRBJ1-2; 9 positions agree with TRBD1. There are 15 residues in the CDR3. Germline V gene data show CDR1 as SGHNT and CDR2 as YYREEE (reference sequence). V lost 4 bases to trimming and J lost 1 base; unmatched junction nucleotides: 5. CDR3 protein: CASSQAGQGNYGYTF. In nucleotides, the CDR3 is TGTGCCAGCAGCCAAGCGGGACAGGGTAACTATGGCTACACCTTC.

This clone occurred once. This chain uses TRBV28 with TRBJ2-3; 10 nucleotides align to TRBD2. Losses at the gene ends were 8 bases for V and 7 bases for J; bases not matched to a gene: 9. The germline gives CDR1 MDHEN, CDR2 SYDVKM. This CDR3 region has 14 residues. The CDR3 spells CASGKAGGEYTQYF. DNA for the CDR3: TGTGCCAGCGGTAAAGCGGGAGGGGAATATACGCAGTATTTT.

In this sample, this clone turned up once. This rearrangement joins TRBV5-1 to TRBJ1-4; possibly TRBD1 for D (5 bases). Trimming pared 7 bases from V and 7 bases from J, leaving 17 bases between. Germline lookup yields CDR1 SGHRS and CDR2 YFSETQ. The CDR3 loop spans 14 amino acids. The CDR3 reads CASRPLQDSEKLFF. Written as DNA, the CDR3 is TGCGCCAGCCGGCCCTTACAGGATTCTGAAAAACTGTTTTTT.

The chain links TRBV19 to TRBJ1-5; weak D call: TRBD1 (6 bases). Germline CDR1 and CDR2: LNHDA and SQIVND (reference sequence). The V end lost 6 bases, the J end lost 9 bases, and 12 bases lay between the germline ends. The CDR3 extends over 12 amino acids. The DNA of the CDR3 is TGTGCCAGTAGAACAGGGAGTCGGCCCCAGCATTTT. This sequence encodes CASRTGSRPQHF.

The V gene is TRBV5-4, the J gene TRBJ1-4; a possible D gene is TRBD1 (5 bases). V shed 4 bases and J shed 8 bases, with 9 bases lying between them. Germline values: CDR1 SGHNT, CDR2 YYREEE (reference sequence). The CDR3 spans 12 residues. The CDR3 is CASSSRQEKLFF. The CDR3 DNA reads TGTGCCAGCAGCAGTCGACAGGAAAAACTGTTTTTT.

In its sample, this clone was seen a few times. The rearrangement joins TRBV6-5 to TRBJ2-1; 11 bases are shared with TRBD2. Germline CDR1 MNHEY, CDR2 SVGAGI. This CDR3 has 16 amino acids. J gave up 6 bases and V 0 bases, and 4 bases lay outside the gene matches. The DNA for the CDR3 is TGTGCCAGCAGTTACTCCGGACTAGCGGGCAGCAATGAGCAGTTCTTC. This translates into CASSYSGLAGSNEQFF.

A remark on this clone: This specimen includes other DNA sequences encoding the same CDR3. The V call is TRBV6-6, the J call TRBJ1-5; D gene uncertain. CDR3 length: 13 residues. V was trimmed by 2 bases and J by 4 bases, leaving 6 bases between them. Germline V gene sequence: CDR1 MNHNY, CDR2 SVGAGI (reference sequence). In nucleotides, the CDR3 is TGTGCCAGCAGTTACGGGCAGAATCAGCCCCAGCATTTT. Translating it yields CASSYGQNQPQHF.